This entry describes one T cell receptor beta chain. Its antigen is currently unknown. Being one base from a much bigger clone, this may be a read error. Germline V CDR1 and CDR2: LNHDA, SQIVND (reference sequence). The J segment lost 11 bases and the V segment lost 6 bases, leaving 12 bases of the junction unmatched. CDR3 length equals 13 residues. Cells stained for CD3, CD4, CD8, CD45RA, CD27 and viability were sorted into four CD45RA/CD27 subsets. The data stem from a study of naive and memory T cell subsets. Both TRBC1 and TRBC2 were covered by a beta constant-region primer of two equimolar oligonucleotides. Nested alpha and beta constant-region primers with the SP2 primer drove four PCR rounds on ligated cDNA. TCRdb independently ran MiXCR on the UMI-ligation and nested PCR reads; one entry per CDR3 protein. The sample has 15,000 to 20,000 distinct CDR3 sequences, around 9% seen once. General study points: In naive cells, over 90% of TCR sequences were seen only once.

The chain is built from TRBV19 and TRBJ2-7; 8 bases line up with TRBD2. What was sequenced was central memory CD8+ T cells from blood. This clonotype originated in a human donor in good health. The DNA for the CDR3 is TGTGCCAGTAGAACCACGCGGACGGGAGGGAAGTACTTC. The encoded protein is CASRTTRTGGKYF.